The rows below give T cell receptor beta chains drawn from one sample of a study of T cell repertoires in cytomegalovirus infection. For these TCRs, the target antigens are not known. TCRdb passed the reads through MiXCR, listing each CDR3 protein once. Of 750,000 to 900,000 distinct CDR3 sequences in the sample, about 29% were seen once. This sample comprised cultured CD8+ T cells from PBMCs, obtained from culture after CMV antigen stimulation. The source of these receptors is a human donor in good health (CMV status not recorded). Some clones in this sample may be carry-over from other donors' samples. Each CDR3 is given with its conserved first and last residue. Each record gives: J gene, V gene, clone size, CDR3 length, D gene, CDR3 protein, CDR3 DNA. The D gene is left open where the match is weak. Clone size, where shown, is once, few, many, or a class for clones that have expanded.

TRBJ1-1,TRBV7-8,many,14,TRBD1,CASSFRGLGTEAFF,TGTGCCAGCAGCTTCAGGGGGCTGGGCACTGAAGCTTTCTTT
TRBJ2-4,TRBV12-3/TRBV12-4,once,15,-,CASRDTGSLGNIQYF,TGTGCCAGCAGAGATACAGGGTCCCTGGGAAACATTCAGTACTTC
TRBJ2-1,TRBV12-3/TRBV12-4,-,14,-,CASSSFSRDNEQFF,TGTGCCAGCAGCTCCTTTAGCCGGGACAATGAGCAGTTCTTC
TRBJ1-1,TRBV4-1,-,17,TRBD1,CASSQNHLPGQGTEAFF,TGTGCCAGCAGCCAAAACCATTTACCGGGACAGGGCACTGAAGCTTTCTTT
TRBJ2-3,TRBV6-8,-,14,-,CASSYSHFTDTQYF,TGTGCCAGCAGTTACTCGCACTTCACAGATACGCAGTATTTT
TRBJ2-3,TRBV7-2,many,18,-,CASSTTSDGGPGTDTQYF,TGTGCCAGCAGCACCACCTCGGACGGAGGCCCGGGCACAGATACGCAGTATTTT
TRBJ2-5,TRBV4-1,-,17,TRBD1,CASSQNRGRRTQETQYF,TGCGCCAGCAGCCAAAACAGGGGGCGGAGGACGCAAGAGACCCAGTACTTC
TRBJ1-2,TRBV9,once,14,-,CASSSLDRLYGYTF,TGTGCCAGCAGCTCACTGGACAGACTGTATGGCTACACCTTC
TRBJ2-3,TRBV6-5,few,17,-,CASSYSPGAPSTDTQYF,TGTGCCAGCAGTTACTCCCCAGGGGCCCCCAGCACAGATACGCAGTATTTT
TRBJ1-4,TRBV7-8,-,15,-,CASSFSGGANEKLFF,TGTGCCAGCAGCTTCAGTGGAGGGGCTAATGAAAAACTGTTTTTT
TRBJ2-1,TRBV6-1,-,13,-,CASCSGLYNEQFF,TGTGCCAGCTGTTCGGGACTTTACAATGAGCAGTTCTTC
TRBJ1-2,TRBV4-3,-,14,-,CASSRVGEGNGYTF,TGCGCCAGCAGCCGAGTTGGTGAAGGAAATGGCTACACCTTC
TRBJ2-1,TRBV7-7,few,16,-,CASSRGGGQGYNEQFF,TGTGCTAGCAGCCGGGGGGGCGGACAGGGCTACAATGAGCAGTTCTTC
TRBJ2-3,TRBV7-3,-,15,-,CASSLGGFNTDTQYF,TGTGCCAGCAGCTTAGGGGGGTTCAACACAGATACGCAGTATTTT
TRBJ2-3,TRBV7-7,few,14,-,CASSLALYPDTQYF,TGTGCTAGCAGCTTAGCCCTATACCCAGATACGCAGTATTTT
TRBJ2-1,TRBV6-6,few,14,-,CATQDRSSYNEQFF,TGTGCCACCCAAGACAGGAGCTCCTACAATGAGCAGTTCTTC
TRBJ1-1,TRBV25-1,many,11,-,CASSEQAEAFF,TGTGCCAGCAGTGAACAGGCTGAAGCTTTCTTT